This is a list of T cell receptor beta chains from one sample in a study of vaccination and CD4 T cells after COVID-19. What these receptors recognize is not known. One entry per CDR3 protein results from TCRdb running MiXCR on the PCR reads. This table holds several thousand distinct CDR3 sequences, roughly 61% found once. Specimen: cultured CD4+ T cells from blood, collected after SARS-CoV-2 vaccination. The receptors come from a human donor with COVID-19. Each CDR3 is given with its conserved first and last residue. Each record gives: J gene, V gene, D gene, clone size, CDR3 protein, CDR3 DNA. D genes are given only for firm matches. A row's size may be missing; if present it is once, few, many or a size class.

>TRBJ2-6|TRBV10-3|TRBD1|NA
CAISPGTGGPPGANVLTF
TGTGCCATCAGCCCCGGGACAGGGGGCCCCCCTGGGGCCAACGTCCTGACTTTC
>TRBJ1-1|TRBV20-1|NA|NA
CSAQREAREAFF
TGCAGTGCCCAGAGGGAAGCCAGAGAAGCTTTCTTT
>TRBJ1-5|TRBV28|TRBD1|once
CASSIGTGYQPQHF
TGTGCCAGCAGTATCGGGACAGGGTATCAGCCCCAGCATTTT
>TRBJ2-3|TRBV6-1|TRBD1|NA
CASVGQDTDTQYF
TGTGCCAGCGTCGGACAGGACACAGATACGCAGTATTTT
>TRBJ2-7|TRBV11-1|NA|NA
CASSRTEYYEQYF
TGTGCCAGCAGCCGGACCGAGTACTACGAGCAGTACTTC
>TRBJ1-5|TRBV21-1|NA|NA
CASDPGEGDQPQHF
TGTGCCAGCGACCCGGGGGAAGGAGATCAGCCCCAGCATTTT
>TRBJ2-2|TRBV20-1|TRBD2|NA
CSARAPSGYTGELFF
TGCAGTGCTAGAGCGCCTAGCGGGTACACCGGGGAGCTGTTTTTT
>TRBJ1-1|TRBV20-1|NA|few
CSASPVRTEAFF
TGCAGTGCTAGTCCAGTAAGAACTGAAGCTTTCTTT
>TRBJ1-1|TRBV7-2|NA|once
CASSFLSGSGRNTEAFF
TGTGCCAGCAGCTTCCTCTCTGGGAGTGGCAGGAACACTGAAGCTTTCTTT
>TRBJ2-1|TRBV27|NA|NA
CASRTGRGEQFF
TGTGCCAGCAGGACAGGGAGGGGTGAGCAGTTCTTC
>TRBJ1-5|TRBV20-1|NA|few
CSARLGAGNQPQHF
TGCAGTGCCAGACTAGGGGCCGGCAATCAGCCCCAGCATTTT
>TRBJ2-1|TRBV11-3|TRBD2|NA
CASSRTQGSGGYNEQFF
TGTGCCAGCAGCCGCACGCAGGGGAGCGGGGGGTACAATGAGCAGTTCTTC
>TRBJ1-2|TRBV20-1|NA|NA
CSAPRALRSNYGYTF
TGCAGTGCACCCCGGGCCCTCCGCTCGAACTATGGCTACACCTTC
>TRBJ1-1|TRBV20-1|NA|few
CSGVRNTEAFF
TGCAGTGGGGTGAGGAACACTGAAGCTTTCTTT
>TRBJ1-5|TRBV19|TRBD1|NA
CASIGDRVCNQPQHF
TGTGCCAGTATAGGGGACAGGGTTTGCAATCAGCCCCAGCATTTT
>TRBJ2-7|TRBV6-1|NA|NA
CASSHQSGYEQYF
TGTGCCAGCAGTCATCAGAGTGGCTACGAGCAGTACTTC
>TRBJ1-6|TRBV6-1|NA|few
CASSIGEPLHF
TGTGCCAGCAGTATTGGGGAACCCCTCCACTTT
>TRBJ1-1|TRBV28|NA|NA
CAILAGHLNTEAFF
TGTGCCATCCTCGCCGGGCATTTGAACACTGAAGCTTTCTTT
>TRBJ2-3|TRBV20-1|NA|NA
CSARDLRAVMGTDTQYF
TGCAGTGCTAGAGATCTCCGGGCCGTTATGGGCACAGATACGCAGTATTTT
>TRBJ2-5|TRBV20-1|NA|NA
CSASQIAGSETQYF
TGCAGTGCTAGTCAAATTGCAGGGTCGGAGACCCAGTACTTC
>TRBJ2-5|TRBV15|TRBD1|few
CATSRDRGTVFQETQYF
TGTGCCACCAGCAGAGATCGAGGGACAGTTTTTCAAGAGACCCAGTACTTC
>TRBJ1-5|TRBV27|TRBD1|NA
CASRPTGGSQPQHF
TGTGCCAGCAGACCAACAGGGGGAAGTCAGCCCCAGCATTTT
>TRBJ1-5|TRBV25-1|NA|NA
CASLRSNQPQHF
TGTGCCAGCCTCCGGAGCAATCAGCCCCAGCATTTT
>TRBJ2-7|TRBV7-2|NA|few
CASSHRLYEQYF
TGTGCCAGCAGCCATCGGCTGTACGAGCAGTACTTC